Described below is a single TCR beta chain sequence and its context. The antigen it binds to is not known. Base quality data are lacking; no much larger clone is found one base away. CDR1 and CDR2 were assigned from the germline V gene (reference sequence) as SEHNR and FQNEAQ. CDR3 length: 13 amino acids, cysteine to phenylalanine. CDR3 DNA is the only sequence kept; it has 39 bases, read in frame from the first base. Germline trimming amounts to 9 bases on V and 3 bases on J, with 8 as the count of junction bases outside the gene matches. The data derive from a study of CD8 T cells in ankylosing spondylitis listed by TCRdb under 2017. With respect to the entire study: T cell receptor beta repertoires were profiled in healthy donors and ankylosing spondylitis patients so that disease-linked TCR variants could be found. The whole study cohort included under 140 healthy donors and about two dozen ankylosing spondylitis patients. Peripheral blood samples were taken, and synovial fluid was additionally collected from ankylosing spondylitis patients. Study-wide conclusions, independent of this receptor: Some motif variants had previously been reported in the synovial fluid and blood of reactive arthritis patients, which suggests shared mechanisms of disease initiation. Blood from ankylosing spondylitis patients appeared to be characterized by a TCR beta motif composed of roughly eight highly homologous amino acid variants. The disease-linked clones were reported to be significantly enriched in matched synovial fluid samples from ankylosing spondylitis patients. In peripheral blood, the disease-linked clones were found at relatively low frequencies and had a CD8+ phenotype.

Sequencing was carried out with an Illumina HiSeq 2500. Quantitative 5'-RACE with molecular barcodes was used to prepare TCR beta libraries. The study's processing was this. Disease-linked TCR variants were identified with a new computational method built on a probabilistic model of VDJ rearrangement. TCRdb passed the public sequencing reads through fastp at Q25 and MiXCR, retaining productive beta sequences. CDR3 protein sequences are deduplicated, and each keeps its most common genes and DNA. In this record, the V and J calls reflect TCRdb's handling and not the investigators' own analysis. Across this sample there are around 250,000 distinct CDR3 sequences, with about 20% seen only once. Roughly 34% of the sample belongs to the ten largest clones.

This receptor was obtained from a male donor with ankylosing spondylitis or in good health (not recorded which). The chain employs TRBV7-9 and TRBJ2-7, with 7 bases matching TRBD2. The sample taken for sequencing was blood, either unsorted or a sorted T cell fraction (not recorded which). The CDR3 protein: CARGPGGGYEQYF. In nucleotide form, the sequence is TGTGCCAGGGGCCCTGGGGGGGGCTACGAGCAGTACTTC.